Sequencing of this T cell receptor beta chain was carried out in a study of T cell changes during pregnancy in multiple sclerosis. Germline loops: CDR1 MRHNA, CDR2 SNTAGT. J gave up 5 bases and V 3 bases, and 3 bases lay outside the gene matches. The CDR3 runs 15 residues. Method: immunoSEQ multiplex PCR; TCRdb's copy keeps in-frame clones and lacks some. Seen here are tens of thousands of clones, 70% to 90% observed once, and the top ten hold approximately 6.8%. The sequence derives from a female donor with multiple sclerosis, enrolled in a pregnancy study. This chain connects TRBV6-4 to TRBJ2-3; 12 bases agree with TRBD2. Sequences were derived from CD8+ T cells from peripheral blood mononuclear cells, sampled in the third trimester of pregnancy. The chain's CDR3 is CASSDLAGGLDTQYF. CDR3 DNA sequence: TGTGCCAGCAGTGATCTAGCGGGGGGGCTAGATACGCAGTATTTT.